This passage covers 26 T cell receptor beta chains from one sample sequenced in a study of blood T cells in healthy people across ages. Alongside a J-beta primer mix, a sample-barcoded 5' primer served in a second PCR lasting roughly 6 to 11 cycles. TCRdb redid the calling of the 5' RACE reads with MiXCR, one entry per CDR3 protein. The repertoire includes fewer than 2,000,000 distinct CDR3 sequences, about two fifths of them detected once, and under 30% sits in the top ten. Input material: blood. The source is a human donor in good health.

This clonotype has just a few counts. V and J are TRBV29-1 and TRBJ1-4, with D maybe TRBD1 (5 bases). Trimming left V 4 bases short and J 3 bases short, with 15 bases between. Germline loops: CDR1 SQVTM, CDR2 ANQGSEA. The CDR3 sequence is 15 residues long. CDR3 in DNA: TGCAGCGTTGTCCCGCAGGGTCGGGCTAATGAAAAACTGTTTTTT. Encoded protein: CSVVPQGRANEKLFF.

Concerning this clonotype: Sequence at one end of the junction differs from germline and may be a read error. The chain links TRBV11-2 to TRBJ1-1; D is possibly TRBD1 (5 bases). The germline V gene encodes CDR1 SGHAT and CDR2 FQNNGV. The CDR3 extends over 13 amino acids. This chain's CDR3 is CASSLDREGEVFF. The CDR3 DNA reads TGTGCCAGCAGCTTAGACAGGGAAGGTGAAGTTTTCTTT.

The V call is TRBV7-9, the J call TRBJ1-6, with 7 bases matching TRBD1. The CDR3 runs 15 residues. Germline V gives CDR1 SEHNR, CDR2 FQNEAQ (reference sequence). V shed 4 bases and J 6 bases; nucleotides not matched to a gene: 6. CDR3: CASSSWDRVNSPLHF. The DNA of the CDR3 is TGTGCCAGCAGCTCGTGGGACAGAGTTAATTCACCCCTCCACTTT.

The V gene is TRBV24-1, the J gene TRBJ2-7, with 7 positions matching TRBD1. The J call may be faulty, since TRBJ2-5 better matches the DNA end. Germline CDR1 reads KGHDR; CDR2 reads SFDVKD. This CDR3 comprises 14 residues. The CDR3 protein is CATNSFGTVETQYF. The CDR3 DNA follows: TGTGCCACCAACTCGTTCGGGACAGTAGAGACCCAGTACTTC.

V and J are TRBV12-3 or TRBV12-4 and TRBJ2-2; 9 bases align to TRBD1. The length of the CDR3 is 16 residues. Trimming took 5 bases from V and 4 from J; bases not matched to a gene: 8. The CDR3 DNA sequence: TGTGCCAGCAGTCTAGACCGGACAGGGGCCACCGGGGAGCTGTTTTTT. It translates to CASSLDRTGATGELFF.

This clonotype appeared a few times. The chain recombines TRBV20-1 with TRBJ2-1; D is unresolved. Germline assignment: CDR1 DFQATT and CDR2 SNEGSKA (reference sequence). The CDR3 is 14 residues long. The V end lost 8 bases, the J end lost 7 bases, and 21 bases lay between the germline ends. CDR3 DNA sequence: TGCAGTACCAGCCCCCGCAACCTAGGGAATGAGCAGTTCTTC. Protein sequence: CSTSPRNLGNEQFF.

V gene TRBV6-1 combines with J gene TRBJ2-7; possible D gene TRBD2, 7 bases. The CDR3 contains 17 residues. CDR1 is MNHNS, CDR2 SASEGT, per germline. V lost 6 bases, J lost 7 bases, and 28 bases lay in between. CDR3 region: CASRPGFLSKGGQEQYF. As DNA, the CDR3 is TGTGCCAGCAGGCCGGGATTCTTAAGCAAGGGGGGGCAAGAGCAGTACTTC.

V is TRBV9 and J is TRBJ2-3; TRBD2 might be the D (6 bases). The CDR3 is 18 residues long. Trimming stripped 0 bases from V and 0 bases from J, with 17 bases between. The germline V gene has CDR1 SGDLS and CDR2 YYNGEE. This CDR3 reads CASSVARGGGVSTDTQYF. CDR3 coding DNA: TGTGCCAGCAGCGTAGCCCGAGGTGGCGGGGTAAGCACAGATACGCAGTATTTT.

This clonotype was observed a few times. This chain joins TRBV6-5 and TRBJ1-2, with unresolved D. Germline CDR1 MNHEY, CDR2 SVGAGI. V was clipped by 4 bases and J by 2 bases, with 14 bases between them. CDR3 size: 15 residues. CDR3: CASSFYSGGNYGYTF. The CDR3 DNA is TGTGCCAGCAGTTTTTATTCAGGAGGAAACTATGGCTACACCTTC.

The V gene is TRBV7-9, the J gene TRBJ1-1; 7 positions match TRBD1. With 3 bases clipped from V and 10 bases from J, the junction kept 8 bases outside the gene matches. Germline loops: CDR1 SEHNR, CDR2 FQNEAQ (reference sequence). The CDR3 has 13 amino acids. The CDR3 sequence is CASSFNRGSSAFF. The CDR3 nucleotides read TGTGCCAGCAGCTTTAACAGGGGTAGTTCAGCTTTCTTT. Based on the CDR3 plus reference TRBV7-9 and TRBJ1-1, the full variable domain is DTGVSQNPRHKITKRGQNVTFRCDPISEHNRLYWYRQTLGQGPEFLTYFQNEAQLEKSRLLSDRFSAERPKGSFSTLEIQRTEQGDSAMYLCASSFNRGSSAFFGQGTRLTVV.

This sequence joins TRBV27 and TRBJ2-3; D unclear. The CDR3 runs 16 residues. The germline gives CDR1 MNHEY, CDR2 SMNVEV (reference sequence). Trimming shortened V by 5 bases and J by 2 bases, and 17 bases separated the two germline ends. CDR3 protein: CASSPWGAPFTDTQYF. DNA for the CDR3: TGTGCCAGCAGTCCCTGGGGTGCCCCTTTCACAGATACGCAGTATTTT.

This clonotype turned up a few times. The rearrangement uses TRBV12-3 or TRBV12-4 and TRBJ1-1; D is perhaps TRBD1 (6 bases). The ends were cut back, 6 bases at V and 3 bases at J, with 11 bases in the middle. The length of the CDR3 is 13 residues. The CDR3 DNA sequence: TGTGCCAGCAGACGAGGGGGATACACTGAAGCTTTCTTT. It yields the protein CASRRGGYTEAFF.

This clonotype was seen a few times. The V call is TRBV7-2, the J call TRBJ1-2; perhaps TRBD1 as D (6 bases). V lost 5 bases to trimming and J lost 6 bases, with 13 bases between them. CDR1 is SGHTA, CDR2 FQGNSA, per germline. The CDR3 runs 13 residues. Here the CDR3 DNA reads TGTGCCAGCAGCCCGCTGTGGGGGCATGGCTACACCTTC. It yields the protein CASSPLWGHGYTF.

This clonotype occurred a few times. The CDR3 sequence: CASSVDGGAYNEQFF. The CDR3 DNA follows: TGTGCCAGCAGCGTAGACGGGGGGGCCTACAATGAGCAGTTCTTC. This chain links TRBV9 with TRBJ2-1, with 8 bases that match TRBD2. Germline assignment: CDR1 SGDLS and CDR2 YYNGEE. This CDR3 has 15 amino acids. V shed 0 bases, J shed 2 bases, and the junction held 1 base outside the gene matches.

The V gene is TRBV7-3, the J gene TRBJ2-1; TRBD2 matches 9 bases. V shed 2 bases, J shed 0 bases, and the junction held 5 bases outside the gene matches. The CDR3 runs 17 residues. Per the germline V gene, CDR1 is SGHTA and CDR2 is FQGTGA. The CDR3 nucleotides read TGTGCCAGCAGCTTACGAGCGGGGGGCCTCTCCTACAATGAGCAGTTCTTC. Encoded protein: CASSLRAGGLSYNEQFF.

For this clonotype: The DNA is left out, because the CDR3 cannot be placed on it with certainty; the CDR3 is given as TCRdb lists it. The genes are TRBV20-1 and TRBJ2-2. Germline assignment: CDR1 DFQATT and CDR2 SNEGSKA (reference sequence). The CDR3 has 18 amino acids, counting both end residues. The CDR3 sequence: CSARGHASYEQYFGELFF.

The chain recombines TRBV2 with TRBJ2-7; D ambiguous. Germline V gene lookup returns CDR1 SNHLY and CDR2 FYNNEI. V lost 3 bases and J 0 bases, leaving 12 bases between the germline ends. This CDR3 is 15 amino acids long. The chain's CDR3 is CASSEHGTISYEQYF. CDR3 coding DNA: TGTGCCAGCAGTGAGCACGGAACGATCTCCTACGAGCAGTACTTC.

The rearrangement joins TRBV9 to TRBJ2-5, with D perhaps assigned TRBD1 or TRBD2 (5 bases each). The better agreement between TRBJ2-7 and the DNA end casts doubt on the J call. The CDR3 is 14 residues long. CDR1 is SGDLS, CDR2 YYNGEE, per germline. CDR3 in amino acids: CASSVEGQGDEQYF. DNA for the CDR3: TGTGCCAGCAGCGTAGAAGGCCAGGGAGACGAGCAGTACTTC.

The chain is built from TRBV7-2 and TRBJ1-2; 12 positions agree with TRBD1. Germline values: CDR1 SGHTA, CDR2 FQGNSA. With V trimmed by 3 bases and J by 7 bases, 9 bases remained unmatched. This CDR3 is 16 amino acids long. The CDR3 DNA follows: TGTGCCAGCAGCTTTCGGGGACAGGGGGCAAGGGGTGGCTACACCTTC. Translating gives CASSFRGQGARGGYTF.

Only a few counts were recorded for this clonotype. The rearrangement links TRBV12-3 or TRBV12-4 to TRBJ1-5; tentative D call: TRBD1 (5 bases). There are 15 residues in the CDR3. The V end was cut by 4 bases, the J end by 2 bases, with 12 bases between. The CDR3 spells CASSSGGKGNQPQHF. The CDR3 DNA is TGTGCCAGCAGTTCCGGGGGGAAGGGCAATCAGCCCCAGCATTTT.

The chain has TRBV20-1 and TRBJ1-4; D gene uncertain. Germline V lookup: CDR1 DFQATT, CDR2 SNEGSKA (reference sequence). The V end lost 2 bases, the J end lost 10 bases, and 11 bases lay between the germline ends. The CDR3 has 12 amino acids. The CDR3 bases are TGCAGTGCTAGACCGCCCCGACGAAAACTGTTTTTT. This encodes CSARPPRRKLFF.

Of note for this clonotype: One junction end disagrees with the germline gene, perhaps due to a read error. The CDR3 DNA follows: TGTGCCGGCAGCCCTCTTACGCTAGCGGGGGCCACCTCCTACAATGAGCAGTTCTTC. It codes for CAGSPLTLAGATSYNEQFF. The V gene is TRBV4-2, the J gene TRBJ2-1; 10 positions match TRBD2. CDR3 length equals 19 residues. Germline-derived CDR1 and CDR2 are LGHNA and YNFKEQ.

J is TRBJ2-1 and V is TRBV9; D remains ambiguous. Germline CDR1 and CDR2: SGDLS and YYNGEE. The CDR3 sequence is 14 residues long. Trimming removed 0 bases from V and 6 bases from J, with 10 bases in between. DNA of the CDR3: TGTGCCAGCAGCGTAGGTGCCCTTTCCAATGAGCAGTTCTTC. As protein: CASSVGALSNEQFF.

The chain joins TRBV5-1 to TRBJ1-1, with 7 positions matching TRBD1. The V gene end was trimmed by 4 bases and the J gene end by 1 base; junction bases not matched to a gene: 7. The germline V gene encodes CDR1 SGHRS and CDR2 YFSETQ. This CDR3 is built from 15 residues. CDR3 nucleotide sequence: TGCGCCAGCAGCATCCCACAGGGGCCGAACACTGAAGCTTTCTTT. Translated: CASSIPQGPNTEAFF.

The chain carries TRBV20-1 and TRBJ1-1, with D perhaps TRBD1 (5 bases). Trimming took 7 bases from V and 5 from J, leaving 20 bases between them. The CDR3 runs 14 residues. Germline V CDR1 and CDR2: DFQATT, SNEGSKA (reference sequence). The CDR3 DNA reads TGCAGTGGGTTGGGGGTGGGCCTCGGGACTGAAGCTTTCTTT. Its translation: CSGLGVGLGTEAFF.

This clonotype has just a few counts. V usage is TRBV20-1 and J usage is TRBJ2-7, with D tentatively TRBD2 (6 bases). CDR3 length equals 16 residues. Germline V lookup: CDR1 DFQATT, CDR2 SNEGSKA (reference sequence). V gave up 1 base and J gave up 2 bases, with 18 bases separating them. The CDR3 DNA is TGCAGTGCTAGAGTTTGGAGGGGACCTAAAGCCTACGAGCAGTACTTC. This gives the protein CSARVWRGPKAYEQYF.